This T cell receptor beta chain was captured by sequencing in a study of T cell clonotyping in hematopoietic cell transplantation (dated by TCRdb to the early 2020s). Regarding the complete study: Pretransplant recipient samples were obtained after cytoreduction. A total of some 140 blood samples were gathered in the study from roughly 37 consecutive transplant recipients along with their related donors. Recruitment of patients was conducted between 2015 and January 2017, and follow-up was continued until September 2020 or death. Points the paper makes about the study in general: The sample size was limited, and CD4 and CD8 repertoire contributions could not be separated because cells were not sorted. Just a small fraction of recipient repertoires overlapped with donor repertoires, and more than 95% appeared de novo at the given depth. Broader posttransplant TCR repertoire diversity was predicted by donor and pretransplant recipient Inverse Simpson Index values. After transplant, TCR diversity in recipients dropped, and pathologically expanded clonotypes increased progressively from day 30 to day 180.

A word on this clone: It has no known antigen specificity. No clone much larger than this one lies a single base away; base qualities are absent.

Interpreted using the paper, the time point label stands for: recipient sample about 28 days before transplant, after cytoreduction. Blood from recipients was drawn roughly 28 days before transplant, then again at days 30, 100 and 180 after transplant. Using Nuclei Lysis Solution, genomic DNA was extracted from unfractionated peripheral blood mononuclear cells that were either fresh or cryopreserved. The immunoSEQ assay, a bias-controlled multiplex PCR with V- and J-specific primers, was used to amplify TCR beta CDR3 regions from genomic DNA. A second PCR step added a proprietary barcode and Illumina adapter sequences to the CDR3 amplicons. An Illumina MiSeq instrument was used to sequence the CDR3 libraries. The source study handled its data this way. Export and quality control were performed with immunoSEQ Analyzer 3.0, and downstream analyses were performed with R Bioconductor and Immunarch. Only productive rearrangements in the normalized downsampled data set went into calculating the repertoire metrics. In the normalized cohort, clonotypes with more than 5 templates were defined as pathologically expanded. Repertoire diversity was measured with the Inverse Simpson Index. To capture all clonotypes, the CMV-specificity analyses were run on the non-normalized data set. TCRdb obtained this table from immuneACCESS and retained in-frame rearrangements with V and J assigned. These tables miss some clones; where compared with another copy, unresolved V genes account for less than half of the shortfall, and the remainder is unexplained. The V and J calls and clone size come from that table; D and trimming were worked out from the DNA. This sample gives tens of thousands of clones in total; 90% to 96% of them show up just once. Under 2% of the sample goes to the ten largest clones.

Relative to germline, V is missing 6 bases and J is missing 3 bases, with 4 bases of the junction outside any gene match. The CDR3 has 13 amino acids, counting the end cysteine and phenylalanine. The kept DNA is CDR3 alone, 39 bases in frame from the first base. Sequences MNHNS (CDR1) and SASEGT (CDR2) are obtained from the germline V gene. The chain joins TRBV6-1 to TRBJ1-1; the central 7 bases match TRBD1. The material was peripheral blood mononuclear cells, obtained before stem cell transplant. The TCR originated in a woman in her forties or fifties with acute myeloid leukemia. Some clones in this sample may be carry-over from other donors' samples. The CDR3 region reads CASRQDRDTEAFF. The DNA is TGTGCCAGCAGACAAGACAGGGACACTGAAGCTTTCTTT.